This entry lists 9 T cell receptor beta chains sequenced from one sample in a study of cytomegalovirus exposure and HLA in healthy donors. The PCR ran on 60 Vbeta and 13 Jbeta primers. Only in-frame clones appear in the TCRdb table, and some are missing; sequencing was by immunoSEQ multiplex PCR. The top ten hold 2.5% to 3% of the sample, which has roughly 100,000 clones, roughly 82% seen once. Sequencing was done on a sample of PBMCs. These receptors were collected from a male donor in good health and CMV-seropositive.

The chain links TRBV28 to TRBJ2-7, with D possibly being TRBD1 (6 bases). There are 15 residues in the CDR3. V was cut by 3 bases and J by 0 bases, with 12 bases left in between. CDR1 MDHEN and CDR2 SYDVKM come from the germline V gene. Here the CDR3 DNA reads TGTGCCAGCAGTTTGACGACAGGAGACTCCTACGAGCAGTACTTC. It codes for CASSLTTGDSYEQYF.

This clone showed up just a few times. CDR3 DNA sequence: TGTGCCAGCAGTTGGGGTTCCGGGACAGATGAAGCTTTCTTT. Translation: CASSWGSGTDEAFF. The genes are TRBV27 and TRBJ1-1; 7 nucleotides align to TRBD1. CDR1 and CDR2 from the germline V gene are MNHEY and SMNVEV (reference sequence). The CDR3 sequence is 14 residues long. With V trimmed by 4 bases and J by 7 bases, 9 bases remained unmatched.

This clone was recorded once. The V call is TRBV2, the J call TRBJ1-1; TRBD1 aligns across 7 bases. The V segment lost 7 bases and the J segment 0 bases; nucleotides outside the gene matches: 5. Germline CDR1 and CDR2: SNHLY and FYNNEI. The CDR3 is 14 residues long. The CDR3 protein is CASTKQGLNTEAFF. The CDR3 DNA sequence: TGTGCCAGCACCAAACAGGGGTTGAACACTGAAGCTTTCTTT.

This clone was counted once. V is TRBV5-1 and J is TRBJ2-7; 8 bases align to TRBD1. CDR1 is SGHRS and CDR2 is YFSETQ in the germline V gene. V gave up 3 bases and J gave up 5 bases; unmatched junction bases: 10. The CDR3 is 15 residues long. CDR3 sequence (DNA): TGCGCCAGCAGCTCCCCACAGGGGGTCCGCCACGAGCAGTACTTC. Residues: CASSSPQGVRHEQYF.

This rearrangement joins TRBV6-5 to TRBJ1-5, with 7 bases identical to TRBD1. Germline lookup yields CDR1 MNHEY and CDR2 SVGAGI. J lost 2 bases, V lost 7 bases, and 2 bases had no gene match. This CDR3 spans 13 amino acids. This CDR3 is CASTGQGNQPQHF. The CDR3 DNA reads as TGTGCCAGCACCGGACAGGGCAATCAGCCCCAGCATTTT.

In DNA, the CDR3 is TGTGCCTGGAGTGAGGCCTCCCGGACAACAGATACGCAGTATTTT. Its protein is CAWSEASRTTDTQYF. The V gene is TRBV30, the J gene TRBJ2-3, with a tentative D call TRBD1 (5 bases). The CDR3 has 15 residues. Germline CDR1 GTSNPN, CDR2 SVGIG (reference sequence). Trimming left V 1 base short and J 3 bases short, with 14 bases between.

This clone has just one count. V and J are TRBV7-2 and TRBJ2-7; no clear D gene. The CDR3 sequence is 15 residues long. Germline values: CDR1 SGHTA, CDR2 FQGNSA. The V end lost 5 bases, the J end lost 0 bases, and 14 bases lay between the germline ends. CDR3 loop: CASSATRSGSYEQYF. CDR3 nucleotide sequence: TGTGCCAGCAGCGCGACAAGGTCCGGCTCCTACGAGCAGTACTTC.

The V gene is TRBV5-1, the J gene TRBJ2-1; 7 bases are a match to TRBD2. Per germline, CDR1 SGHRS and CDR2 YFSETQ. The CDR3 sequence is 15 residues long. V lost 0 bases, J lost 3 bases, and 3 bases stayed unmatched. DNA for the CDR3: TGCGCCAGCAGCTTGGACGGGGGGAACTACAATGAGCAGTTCTTC. Its translation is CASSLDGGNYNEQFF.

The J gene is TRBJ2-4, the V gene TRBV5-4; TRBD2 matches at 9 bases. Trimming at V came to 5 bases and at J to 8 bases, leaving 14 bases not matched to a gene. Germline CDR1 and CDR2: SGHNT and YYREEE (reference sequence). CDR3 length: 16 residues. CDR3 bases: TGTGCCAGCAGTCCCCTGCGGGAGGGAACGGGGGACATTCAGTACTTC. It codes for CASSPLREGTGDIQYF.